This T cell receptor (beta chain) was identified during a study of blood T cell repertoires in COVID-19 (dated by TCRdb to about 2020). Background for the entire study: Collaborator samples came from the United States, Italy and Spain and covered acute and convalescent phases of COVID-19. The prospective study material was composed of cDNA or gDNA derived from T cells, B-cell-depleted T cells, or PBMCs. Subjects who had been exposed to COVID-19, were actively infected with it, or had recovered from it provided the deeply sampled blood TCRbeta repertoires that made up the dataset. The repertoires were made available in a free public database intended to serve as a resource for research on the immune response to SARS-CoV-2. Samples were obtained from the ongoing ImmuneRACE study (first 160 participants) and from over a thousand subjects provided by 6 global collaborators. A de-identified subject ID, COVID-19 status, age in years and sex were almost always included in the sample metadata. Where available, HLA class I and class II types were obtained from metadata supplied by the sample provider rather than from assay-based typing. Summary of the overall study and its limitations: How much clinical and demographic metadata was included differed by source and by participant, and the metadata was provided uncurated.

Concerning this clone itself: The specificity of this receptor is unknown. Base qualities are not at hand, and no much larger clone is one base apart.

Participants in the prospective study were enrolled through a virtual design, were aged roughly 18 to 100 years, and lived in 20 to 30 United States geographic areas. To assign participants to cohorts, the prospective study relied on clinical history that participants themselves reported in a screening survey and a study questionnaire. For ImmuneRACE Cohort 3, a participant was defined as recovered based on two consecutive negative NP/OP PCR tests, clearance by a healthcare professional, or resolution of symptoms. In the prospective study, whole blood, serum and a nasopharyngeal or oropharyngeal swab were collected from each participant by mobile phlebotomists. Prospective study participants could optionally give additional blood draws and questionnaires over an approximately two-month period. Prospective study blood samples were shipped either frozen or at room temperature before DNA extraction.

The CDR3 contains 14 residues, cysteine and phenylalanine counted. The read is trimmed to its CDR3 DNA, 42 bases read in frame from base 1. From the germline V gene, CDR1 is SGHAT and CDR2 is FQNNGV. At the junction V is shortened by 3 bases and J by 4 bases; bases outside the gene matches: 4. The immunoSEQ Assay, a bias-controlled multiplex PCR, was used to amplify TCRbeta CDR3 regions from genomic DNA. The source study handled its data this way. The number of nucleated cells in each sample was estimated by amplification of reference gene primers within the assay. To quantify the absolute abundance of each unique TCRbeta CDR3 rearrangement, sequence reads were collapsed and filtered. For each sample, productive Simpson clonality was calculated by taking the square root of Simpson's diversity index across productive rearrangements. TCRdb took over this immuneACCESS table, retaining in-frame rearrangements with V and J assigned. Such tables are incomplete; in checked studies, under half of the missing clones stem from an unresolved V gene, and the remainder is unexplained. V, J and clone size were drawn from that table, and D and trimming were deduced from the DNA. This sample holds about 140,000 clones; 87% were observed only once. Approximately 10% of the sample is held by the ten biggest clonotypes.

The rearranged segments are TRBV11-2 and TRBJ1-1; 8 bases in the junction line up with TRBD1. The receptor comes from a man in his sixties who had recovered from COVID-19. The material sequenced was PBMCs or T cells enriched from blood (not recorded which). The nucleotide sequence is TGTGCCAGCAGCTTTCCGACAGGGGCCACTGAAGCTTTCTTT. Its translation reads: CASSFPTGATEAFF.